The clone carrying this TCR beta chain was seen ten or more times. What it binds is unknown. From the reads, TCRdb called clonotypes with MiXCR, one entry per CDR3 protein. The data hold approximately 500,000 distinct CDR3 sequences, with roughly 10% observed a single time. This specimen belongs to a study of T cell repertoires in cytomegalovirus infection. Across the study: Evidence of both CMV infection and a matching HLA type came from public TCR beta signatures.

Regarding the study as a whole: The ex vivo response showed dominance by HLA-C-restricted CMV-specific TCR beta clonotypes. Summed frequency of shared TCR beta families picked out CMV carriers who also had the relevant HLA.

Germline V gene lookup returns CDR1 MGHRA and CDR2 YSYEKL. The CDR3 contains 15 residues. Trimming shortened V by 0 bases and J by 5 bases, and 13 bases separated the two germline ends. The chain couples TRBV4-1 to TRBJ1-2; no clear D. Sequenced: PBMCs. The clonotype originates from a human donor in good health (CMV status not recorded). Some clones in this sample may be carry-over from other donors' samples. This chain's CDR3 is CASSQEGYGRYGYTF. For the CDR3, the DNA is TGCGCCAGCAGCCAAGAAGGGTACGGGAGATATGGCTACACCTTC.